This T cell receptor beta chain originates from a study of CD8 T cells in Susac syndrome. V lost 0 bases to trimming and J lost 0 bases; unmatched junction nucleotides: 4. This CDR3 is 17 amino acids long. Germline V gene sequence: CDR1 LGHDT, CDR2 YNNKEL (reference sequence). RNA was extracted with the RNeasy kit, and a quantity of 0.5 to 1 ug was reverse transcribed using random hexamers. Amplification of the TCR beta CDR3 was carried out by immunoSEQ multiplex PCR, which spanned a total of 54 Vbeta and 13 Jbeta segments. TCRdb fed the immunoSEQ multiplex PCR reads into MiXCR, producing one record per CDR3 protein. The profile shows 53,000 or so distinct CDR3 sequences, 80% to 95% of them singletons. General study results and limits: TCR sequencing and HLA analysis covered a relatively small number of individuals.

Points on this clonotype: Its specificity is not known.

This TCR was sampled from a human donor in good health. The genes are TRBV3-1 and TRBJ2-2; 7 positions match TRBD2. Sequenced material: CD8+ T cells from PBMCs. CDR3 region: CASSQEREVPNTGELFF. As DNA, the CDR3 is TGTGCCAGCAGCCAAGAACGGGAGGTCCCGAACACCGGGGAGCTGTTTTTT.